The rows below give T cell receptor beta chains drawn from one sample of a study of identical twins. Each CDR3 protein gets one entry after TCRdb re-called the 5' RACE reads with MiXCR. The sample has roughly 1.6 million distinct CDR3 sequences; less than 40% are singletons. The sequencing input was cord blood. These receptors all come from a newborn girl in good health. Each CDR3 is given with its conserved first and last residue. A D gene is named only where the DNA matches it firmly. Where a row states a size, it is once, few, many or the class of an expanded clone; other rows omit it.

v_gene,d_gene,len,j_gene,abundance,CDR3aa,CDR3nt
TRBV7-2,TRBD1,16,TRBJ1-5,few,CASSLVGTEPNQPQHF,TGTGCCAGCAGCTTAGTGGGGACAGAACCCAATCAGCCCCAGCATTTT
TRBV5-6,.,15,TRBJ2-5,.,CASSRSTAIQETQYF,TGTGCCAGCAGCCGATCCACAGCGATCCAAGAGACCCAGTACTTC
TRBV5-1,.,14,TRBJ1-1,few,CASSPNAREPEAFF,TGCGCCAGCAGCCCCAATGCCAGGGAGCCTGAAGCTTTCTTT
TRBV29-1,.,13,TRBJ2-2,.,CSVGAGNTGELFF,TGCAGCGTTGGGGCAGGGAACACCGGGGAGCTGTTTTTT
TRBV6-2/TRBV6-3,.,15,TRBJ2-7,.,CASSYSYPKIYEQYF,TGTGCCAGCAGTTACTCGTATCCAAAGATCTACGAGCAGTACTTC
TRBV29-1,.,13,TRBJ2-7,few,CSVAIRDTYEQYF,TGCAGCGTTGCCATACGGGACACCTACGAGCAGTACTTC
TRBV3-1,.,15,TRBJ2-2,.,CASTPFWGAGGELFF,TGTGCCAGCACCCCTTTTTGGGGGGCGGGCGGGGAGCTGTTTTTT
TRBV29-1,.,16,TRBJ2-1,few,CSVEDGLGQTYNEQFF,TGCAGCGTTGAAGATGGTCTAGGACAAACCTACAATGAGCAGTTCTTC
TRBV20-1,TRBD2,18,TRBJ2-7,many,CSARSPATSGRSSYEQYF,TGCAGTGCTAGATCCCCAGCGACTAGCGGGAGGAGCTCCTACGAGCAGTACTTC
TRBV5-1,.,15,TRBJ1-1,few,CASSLAPVENTEAFF,TGCGCCAGCAGCTTGGCGCCGGTAGAGAACACTGAAGCTTTCTTT
TRBV9,.,13,TRBJ1-6,.,CASSARPNSPLHF,TGTGCCAGCAGCGCAAGACCAAATTCACCCCTCCACTTT
TRBV7-9,.,14,TRBJ1-1,few,CASSLAKMNTEAFF,TGTGCCAGCAGCTTAGCAAAAATGAACACTGAAGCTTTCTTT
TRBV12-3/TRBV12-4,TRBD2,15,TRBJ2-3,.,CASRLSSGSTDMEYF,TGTGCCAGCAGACTCTCTAGCGGTAGCACAGATATGGAGTATTTT
TRBV10-3,TRBD2,14,TRBJ2-5,.,CAISGTSGLWEQYF,TGTGCCATCAGTGGGACTAGCGGCCTCTGGGAGCAGTACTTC
TRBV27,TRBD1,14,TRBJ1-4,many,CASRRQGINEKLFF,TGTGCCAGCAGGCGACAGGGAATTAATGAAAAACTGTTTTTT
TRBV9,.,12,TRBJ2-5,many,CASRGRQETQYF,TGTGCCAGCAGAGGGAGGCAAGAGACCCAGTACTTC
TRBV4-2,TRBD1,15,TRBJ2-7,few,CASSQEGTDYYEQYF,TGTGCCAGCAGCCAAGAGGGGACAGACTACTACGAGCAGTACTTC
TRBV20-1,.,12,TRBJ2-7,.,CRTRGLDYEQYF,TGCAGAACCAGGGGTTTAGACTACGAGCAGTACTTC
TRBV20-1,TRBD2,13,TRBJ2-3,.,CSADSGRTDTQYF,TGCAGTGCTGATAGCGGGAGAACAGATACGCAGTATTTT
TRBV27,TRBD1,13,TRBJ1-2,.,CASRKRTGQGYTF,TGTGCCAGCAGAAAGCGGACAGGGCAGGGCTACACCTTC